The following is a T cell receptor beta chain sequence with its context. The antigen remains unidentified. Treatment meaning: 15 Gy SBRT to primary tumor, nephrectomy 4 weeks later. Nephrectomy followed 15 Gy stereotactic body radiation by 4 weeks. The data derive from a study of radiation and T cells in renal cell carcinoma. Clones were read by immunoSEQ multiplex PCR, and TCRdb kept only the in-frame ones, dropping some. This table holds about 22,000 clones, 47% found once. Study findings and constraints: Compared with controls, irradiated tumors showed greater TCR clonality. Compared with controls, irradiated tumors had more, larger dominant CDR3 motifs.

The CDR3 is 15 amino acids. CDR1 MGHRA and CDR2 YSYEKL come from the germline V gene. Trimming pared 1 base from V and 0 bases from J, leaving 10 bases between. The chain uses TRBV4-1 and TRBJ2-7, with no clear D. Sequencing was performed on tumor tissue, taken from a patient whose treatment included radiotherapy and nephrectomy. This receptor was taken from a woman in her forties or fifties with renal cell carcinoma. For the CDR3, the DNA is TGCGCCAGCAGCCAAGTTTGGGGTAACTCCTACGAGCAGTACTTC. Translation: CASSQVWGNSYEQYF.